A single sample gave rise to the 9 T cell receptor beta chains below, sequenced in a study of human CD8 memory T cell subsets. By UMI-labeled 5' RACE, the TCR beta libraries were made. TCRdb reanalyzed the 5' RACE reads and collapses them to one entry per CDR3 protein, without DNA. The repertoire shows about 20,000 distinct CDR3 sequences; the top ten hold approximately 5%. Sequencing used CD8+ T cells from PBMCs. The receptors were gathered from a human donor in good health.

The chain joins TRBV14 to TRBJ2-7; TCRdb designates TRBD1, a call that cannot be tested without DNA. There are 17 residues in the CDR3. Germline loops: CDR1 SGHDN, CDR2 FVKESK. The CDR3 here is CASSHVLLQGASHEQYF. Together with reference TRBV14 and TRBJ2-7, the CDR3 gives the full variable domain: EAGVTQFPSHSVIEKGQTVTLRCDPISGHDNLYWYRRVMGKEIKFLLHFVKESKQDESGMPNNRFLAERTGGTYSTLKVQPAELEDSGVYFCASSHVLLQGASHEQYFGPGTRLTVT.

The rearrangement uses TRBV4-3 and TRBJ2-1; TCRdb proposes TRBD2, but this gene call is untestable without DNA. CDR3 size: 15 residues. Germline V gives CDR1 LGHNA, CDR2 YSLEER. CDR3 residues: CASSQGTSGRYEQFF.

The CDR3 sequence: CARGEDRGLVSNEQFF. V usage is TRBV2 and J usage is TRBJ2-1; the TCRdb call, TRBD1, lacks DNA for checking. CDR3 length: 16 amino acids. Germline assignment: CDR1 SNHLY and CDR2 FYNNEI.

V is TRBV7-6 and J is TRBJ2-1. This CDR3 has 14 residues. Germline V gene lookup returns CDR1 SGHVS and CDR2 FNYEAQ. The CDR3 loop reads CASSAKSSYNEQFF.

The gene calls are TRBV7-9 and TRBJ2-1; TCRdb returns TRBD1, unconfirmable since there is no DNA. Germline V gives CDR1 SEHNR, CDR2 FQNEAQ (reference sequence). This CDR3 region has 16 residues. The CDR3 is CASSLGQGVGYNEQFF.

This CDR3 is CASSETGAAEAFF. The V gene is TRBV28, the J gene TRBJ1-1; the D call from TCRdb, TRBD1, cannot be confirmed without DNA. Germline V gives CDR1 MDHEN, CDR2 SYDVKM. The CDR3 contains 13 residues. Full variable domain (remainder filled in from reference TRBV28 and TRBJ1-1): DVKVTQSSRYLVKRTGEKVFLECVQDMDHENMFWYRQDPGLGLRLIYFSYDVKMKEKGDIPEGYSVSREKKERFSLILESASTNQTSMYLCASSETGAAEAFFGQGTRLTVV.

CDR3 sequence reads: CASSYTGFDSPLHF. The chain joins TRBV6-5 to TRBJ1-6. The CDR3 is made up of 14 amino acids. Germline-derived CDR1 and CDR2 are MNHEY and SVGAGI.

The rearrangement uses TRBV20-1 and TRBJ2-7; the D gene TCRdb calls, TRBD2, cannot be checked with no DNA. This CDR3 is built from 14 residues. Per germline, CDR1 DFQATT and CDR2 SNEGSKA (reference sequence). The chain's CDR3 is CSAPHLGRGDEQYF.

V and J are TRBV5-5 and TRBJ2-1; absent DNA, TCRdb's TRBD1 call cannot be checked. This CDR3 is 14 amino acids long. Germline V lookup: CDR1 SGHKS, CDR2 YYEKEE (reference sequence). CDR3 in amino acids: CASSPEPGYNEQFF. Supplemented by reference TRBV5-5 and TRBJ2-1, the full variable domain reads DAGVTQSPTHLIKTRGQQVTLRCSPISGHKSVSWYQQVLGQGPQFIFQYYEKEERGRGNFPDRFSARQFPNYSSELNVNALLLGDSALYLCASSPEPGYNEQFFGPGTRLTVL.